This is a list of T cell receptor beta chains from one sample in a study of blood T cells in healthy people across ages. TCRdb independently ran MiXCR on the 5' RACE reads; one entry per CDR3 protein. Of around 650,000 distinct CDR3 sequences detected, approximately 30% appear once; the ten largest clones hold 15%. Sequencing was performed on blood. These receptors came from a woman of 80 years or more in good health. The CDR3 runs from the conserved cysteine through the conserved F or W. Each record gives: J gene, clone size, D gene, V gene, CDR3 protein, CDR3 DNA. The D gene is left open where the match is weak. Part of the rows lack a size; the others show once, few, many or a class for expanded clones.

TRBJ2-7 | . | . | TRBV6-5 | CASSYSGLYAPYEQYF | TGTGCCAGCAGTTACTCGGGGCTCTACGCTCCCTACGAGCAGTACTTC
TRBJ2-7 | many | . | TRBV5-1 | CASSLSGGGGYEQYF | TGCGCCAGCAGCTTGTCCGGTGGAGGGGGCTACGAGCAGTACTTC
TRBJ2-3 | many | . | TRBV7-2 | CASSVQDTQYF | TGTGCCAGCAGCGTTCAAGATACGCAGTATTTT
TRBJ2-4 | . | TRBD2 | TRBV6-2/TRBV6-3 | CASSPSSGSADIQYF | TGTGCCAGCAGTCCGTCTAGCGGGAGCGCGGACATTCAGTACTTC
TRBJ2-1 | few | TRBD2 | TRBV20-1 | CSAREPHRLAEYYNEQFF | TGCAGTGCTAGAGAGCCTCACAGACTAGCGGAGTATTACAATGAGCAGTTCTTC
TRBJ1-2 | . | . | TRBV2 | CASSVARDYGYTF | TGTGCCAGCAGTGTTGCCAGGGACTATGGCTACACCTTC
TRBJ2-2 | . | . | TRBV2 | CASSEARRGELFF | TGTGCCAGCAGTGAAGCGCGGCGCGGGGAGCTGTTTTTT
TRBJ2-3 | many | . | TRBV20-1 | CSARDTGQGTQYF | TGCAGTGCTAGAGATACCGGGCAGGGTACGCAGTATTTT
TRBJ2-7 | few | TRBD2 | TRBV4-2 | CASSQEGTSGGSNEQYF | TGTGCCAGCAGCCAAGAGGGGACTAGCGGGGGGTCCAACGAGCAGTACTTC
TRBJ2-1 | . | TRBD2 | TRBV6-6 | CASSYLTGTSGEQFF | TGTGCCAGCAGTTACTTAACCGGGACTAGCGGTGAGCAGTTCTTC
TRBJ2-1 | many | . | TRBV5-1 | CASRRESGEQFF | TGCGCCAGCAGGCGAGAGTCGGGGGAGCAGTTCTTC
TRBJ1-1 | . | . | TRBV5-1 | CASPGRKNTEAFF | TGCGCCAGCCCCGGTCGAAAAAACACTGAAGCTTTCTTT
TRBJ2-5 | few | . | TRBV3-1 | CASSRLNGGTGETQYF | TGTGCCAGCAGCCGACTAAACGGGGGTACAGGGGAGACCCAGTACTTC
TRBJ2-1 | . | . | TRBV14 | CASSQSGTRSYNEQFF | TGTGCCAGCAGCCAGTCCGGGACCCGGTCCTACAATGAGCAGTTCTTC
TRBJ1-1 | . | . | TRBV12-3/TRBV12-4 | CASSFLGKGSEAFF | TGTGCCAGCAGTTTCCTCGGCAAGGGCTCCGAAGCTTTCTTT
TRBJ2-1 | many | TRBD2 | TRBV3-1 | CASSQEASGGYNEQFF | TGTGCCAGCAGCCAAGAAGCTAGCGGGGGTTACAATGAGCAGTTCTTC
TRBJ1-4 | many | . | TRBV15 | CATSRDWTEKLFF | TGTGCCACCAGCAGAGATTGGACGGAAAAACTGTTTTTT
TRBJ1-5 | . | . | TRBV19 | CASSMKGVNQPQHF | TGTGCCAGTAGTATGAAGGGGGTCAATCAGCCCCAGCATTTT
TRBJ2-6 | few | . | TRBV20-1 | CSAGATGFSGANVRTF | TGCAGTGCTGGGGCTACAGGGTTTTCCGGGGCCAACGTCCGGACTTTC
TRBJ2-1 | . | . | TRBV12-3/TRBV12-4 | CASSREARIGNEQFF | TGTGCCAGCAGCCGCGAGGCAAGGATAGGGAATGAGCAGTTCTTC
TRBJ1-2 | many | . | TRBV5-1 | CASSLDSNYGYTF | TGCGCCAGCAGCTTGGACTCTAACTATGGCTACACCTTC
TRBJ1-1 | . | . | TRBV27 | CASRERARNTEAFF | TGTGCCAGCAGGGAGAGGGCACGGAACACTGAAGCTTTCTTT
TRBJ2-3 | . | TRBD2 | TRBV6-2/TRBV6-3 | CASSPTSGVGDTQYF | TGTGCCAGCAGCCCCACTAGCGGGGTGGGGGATACGCAGTATTTT
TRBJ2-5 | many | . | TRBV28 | CASSSPGAPETQYF | TGTGCCAGCAGTTCCCCCGGGGCTCCAGAGACCCAGTACTTC
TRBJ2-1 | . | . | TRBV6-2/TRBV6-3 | CASSYHRLVQFF | TGTGCCAGCAGTTACCACCGTCTGGTGCAGTTCTTC
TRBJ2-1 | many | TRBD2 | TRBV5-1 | CASSFSGAGETEQFF | TGCGCCAGCAGCTTTAGCGGGGCGGGGGAGACTGAGCAGTTCTTC
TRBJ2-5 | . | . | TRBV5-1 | CASSPVYGSGEQYF | TGCGCCAGCAGCCCAGTGTACGGTTCGGGGGAGCAGTACTTC
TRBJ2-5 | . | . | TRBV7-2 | CASSLDSGSETQYF | TGTGCCAGCAGCTTAGATTCAGGGTCAGAGACCCAGTACTTC
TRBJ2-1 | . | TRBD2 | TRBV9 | CASSVDRATSGLYNEQFF | TGTGCCAGCAGCGTAGATCGGGCGACTAGCGGATTATACAATGAGCAGTTCTTC
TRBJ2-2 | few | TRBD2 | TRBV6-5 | CASSYSPSGVSNTGELFF | TGTGCCAGCAGTTACTCCCCTAGCGGGGTATCGAACACCGGGGAGCTGTTTTTT
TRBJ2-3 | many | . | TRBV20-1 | CSIDGGGTDTQYF | TGCAGCATAGACGGGGGCGGCACAGATACGCAGTATTTT
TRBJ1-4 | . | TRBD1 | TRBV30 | CAWTRDSNEKLFF | TGTGCCTGGACCCGGGACAGTAATGAAAAACTGTTTTTT